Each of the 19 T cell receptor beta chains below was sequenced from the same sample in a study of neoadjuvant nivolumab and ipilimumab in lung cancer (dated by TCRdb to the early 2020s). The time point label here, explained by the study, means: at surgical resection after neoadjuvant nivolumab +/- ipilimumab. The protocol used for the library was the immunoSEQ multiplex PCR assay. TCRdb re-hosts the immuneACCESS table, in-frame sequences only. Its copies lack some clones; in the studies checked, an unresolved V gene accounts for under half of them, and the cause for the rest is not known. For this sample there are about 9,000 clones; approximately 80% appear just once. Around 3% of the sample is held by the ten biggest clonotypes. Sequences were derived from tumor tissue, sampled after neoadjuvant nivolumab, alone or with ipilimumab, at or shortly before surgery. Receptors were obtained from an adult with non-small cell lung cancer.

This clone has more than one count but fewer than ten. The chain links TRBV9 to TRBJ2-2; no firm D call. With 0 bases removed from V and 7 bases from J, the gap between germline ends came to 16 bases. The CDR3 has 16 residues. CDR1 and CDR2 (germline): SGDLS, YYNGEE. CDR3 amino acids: CASSVAAAPGDGELFF. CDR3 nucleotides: TGTGCCAGCAGCGTAGCGGCAGCCCCTGGTGACGGGGAGCTGTTTTTT.

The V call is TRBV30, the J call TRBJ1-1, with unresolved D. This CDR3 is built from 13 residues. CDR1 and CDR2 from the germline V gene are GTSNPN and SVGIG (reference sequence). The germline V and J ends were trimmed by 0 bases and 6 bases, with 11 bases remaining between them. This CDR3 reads CAWSVKGRSEAFF. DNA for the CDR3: TGTGCCTGGAGTGTAAAAGGCCGATCTGAAGCTTTCTTT.

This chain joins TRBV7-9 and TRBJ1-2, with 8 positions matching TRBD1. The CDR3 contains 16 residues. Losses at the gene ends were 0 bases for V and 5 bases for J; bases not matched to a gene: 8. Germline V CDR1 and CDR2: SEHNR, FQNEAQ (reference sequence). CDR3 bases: TGTGCCAGCAGCTTAGCTATTCGGACAGGGAAATATGGCTACACCTTC. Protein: CASSLAIRTGKYGYTF.

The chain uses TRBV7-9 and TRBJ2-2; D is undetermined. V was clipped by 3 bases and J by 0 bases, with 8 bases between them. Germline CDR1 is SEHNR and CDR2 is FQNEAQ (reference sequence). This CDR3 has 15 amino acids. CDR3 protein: CASSFTVANTGELFF. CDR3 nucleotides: TGTGCCAGCAGCTTCACAGTCGCGAACACCGGGGAGCTGTTTTTT.

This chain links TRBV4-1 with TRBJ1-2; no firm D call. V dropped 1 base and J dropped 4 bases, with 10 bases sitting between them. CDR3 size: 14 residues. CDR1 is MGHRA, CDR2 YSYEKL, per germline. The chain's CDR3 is CASSQGAAGYGYTF. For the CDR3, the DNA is TGCGCCAGCAGCCAAGGTGCGGCGGGCTATGGCTACACCTTC.

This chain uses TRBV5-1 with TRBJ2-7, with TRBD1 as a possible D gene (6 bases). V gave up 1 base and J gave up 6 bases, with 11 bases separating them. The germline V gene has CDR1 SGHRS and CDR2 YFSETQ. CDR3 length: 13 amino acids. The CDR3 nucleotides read TGCGCCAGCAGCTTGTCGTCAGGGGTCGAGCAGTACTTC. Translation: CASSLSSGVEQYF.

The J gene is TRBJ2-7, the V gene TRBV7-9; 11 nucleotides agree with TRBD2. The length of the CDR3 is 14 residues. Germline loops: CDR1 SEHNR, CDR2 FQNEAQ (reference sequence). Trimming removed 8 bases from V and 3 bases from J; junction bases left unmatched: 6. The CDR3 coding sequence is TGTGCCAGCCAAACGACTAGCGGGAACTACGAGCAGTACTTC. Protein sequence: CASQTTSGNYEQYF.

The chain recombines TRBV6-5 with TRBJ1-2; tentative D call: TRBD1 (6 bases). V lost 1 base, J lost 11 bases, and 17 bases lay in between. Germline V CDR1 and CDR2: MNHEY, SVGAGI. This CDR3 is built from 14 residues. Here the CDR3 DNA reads TGTGCCAGCAGTTACTTCGGCAAAACAGGGAATTACACCTTC. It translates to CASSYFGKTGNYTF.

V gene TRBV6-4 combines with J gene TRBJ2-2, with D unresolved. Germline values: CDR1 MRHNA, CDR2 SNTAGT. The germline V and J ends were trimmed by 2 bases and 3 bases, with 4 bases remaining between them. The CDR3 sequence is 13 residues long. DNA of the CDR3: TGTGCCAGCAGTGACGGGGACACCGGGGAGCTGTTTTTT. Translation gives CASSDGDTGELFF.

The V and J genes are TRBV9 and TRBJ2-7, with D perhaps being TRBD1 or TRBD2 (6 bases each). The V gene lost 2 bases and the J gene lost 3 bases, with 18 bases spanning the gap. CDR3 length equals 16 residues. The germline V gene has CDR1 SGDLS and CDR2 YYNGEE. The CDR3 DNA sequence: TGTGCCAGCAGCGTGGCCATACAGGGAGGAGACTACGAGCAGTACTTC. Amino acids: CASSVAIQGGDYEQYF.

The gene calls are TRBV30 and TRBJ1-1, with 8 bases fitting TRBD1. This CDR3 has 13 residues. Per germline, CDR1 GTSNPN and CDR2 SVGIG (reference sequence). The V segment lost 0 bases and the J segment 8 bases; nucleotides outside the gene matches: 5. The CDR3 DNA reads TGTGCCTGGAGTGTACAGGGGGGACGGGAAGCTTTCTTT. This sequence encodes CAWSVQGGREAFF. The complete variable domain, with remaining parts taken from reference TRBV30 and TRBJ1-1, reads SQTIHQWPATLVQPVGSPLSLECTVEGTSNPNLYWYRQAAGRGLQLLFYSVGIGQISSEVPQNLSASRPQDRQFILSSKKLLLSDSGFYLCAWSVQGGREAFFGQGTRLTVV.

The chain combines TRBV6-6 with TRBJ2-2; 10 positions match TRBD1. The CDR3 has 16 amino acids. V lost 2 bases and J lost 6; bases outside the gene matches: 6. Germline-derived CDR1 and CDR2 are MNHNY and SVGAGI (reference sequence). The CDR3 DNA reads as TGTGCCAGCAGTTACGGCCGGGACAGGGGAGCCGGGGAGCTGTTTTTT. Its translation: CASSYGRDRGAGELFF.

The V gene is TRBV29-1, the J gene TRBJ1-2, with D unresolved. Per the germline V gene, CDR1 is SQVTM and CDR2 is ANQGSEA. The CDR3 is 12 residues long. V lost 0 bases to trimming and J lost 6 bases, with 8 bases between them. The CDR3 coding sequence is TGCAGCGTTGAAGACAGGTACAATGGCTACACCTTC. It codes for CSVEDRYNGYTF.

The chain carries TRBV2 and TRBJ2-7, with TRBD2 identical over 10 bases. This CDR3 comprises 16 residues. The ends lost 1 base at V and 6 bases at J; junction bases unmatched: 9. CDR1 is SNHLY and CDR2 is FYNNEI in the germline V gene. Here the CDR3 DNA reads TGTGCCAGCAGTGAAGTCCCCCTAGCGGGAGTAGGCGAGCAGTACTTC. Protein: CASSEVPLAGVGEQYF.

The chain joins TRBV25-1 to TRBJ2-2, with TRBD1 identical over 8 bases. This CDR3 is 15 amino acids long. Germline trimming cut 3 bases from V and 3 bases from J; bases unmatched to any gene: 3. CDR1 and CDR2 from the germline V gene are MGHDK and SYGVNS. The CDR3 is CASSDPDRDTGELFF. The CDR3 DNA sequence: TGTGCCAGCAGTGACCCGGACAGGGACACCGGGGAGCTGTTTTTT.

DNA of the CDR3: TGCGCCAGCGGGGACAGGGACTATGGCTACACCTTC. Translated, it gives CASGDRDYGYTF. The rearrangement uses TRBV10-2 and TRBJ1-2; 9 bases agree with TRBD1. Trimming took 8 bases from V and 3 from J; bases not matched to a gene: 1. There are 12 residues in the CDR3. CDR1 is WSHSY, CDR2 SAAADI, per germline.

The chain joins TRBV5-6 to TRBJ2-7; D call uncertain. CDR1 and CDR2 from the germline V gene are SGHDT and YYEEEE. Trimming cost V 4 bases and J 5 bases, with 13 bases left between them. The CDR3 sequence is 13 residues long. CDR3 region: CASSPAVSDEQYF. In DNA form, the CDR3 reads TGTGCCAGCAGCCCGGCAGTCAGTGACGAGCAGTACTTC.

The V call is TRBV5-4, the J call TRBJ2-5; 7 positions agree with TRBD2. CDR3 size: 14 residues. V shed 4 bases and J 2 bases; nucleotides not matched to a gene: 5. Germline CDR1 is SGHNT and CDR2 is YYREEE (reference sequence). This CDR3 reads CASSVGLGQETQYF. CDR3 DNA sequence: TGTGCCAGCAGCGTAGGACTAGGACAAGAGACCCAGTACTTC.

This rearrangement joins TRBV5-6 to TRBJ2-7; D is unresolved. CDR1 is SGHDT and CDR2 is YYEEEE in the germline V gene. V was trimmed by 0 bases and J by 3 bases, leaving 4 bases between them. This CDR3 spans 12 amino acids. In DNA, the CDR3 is TGTGCCAGCAGCTTGGTTGGCTACGAGCAGTACTTC. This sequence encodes CASSLVGYEQYF. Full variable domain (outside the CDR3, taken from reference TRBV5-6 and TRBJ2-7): DAGVTQSPTHLIKTRGQQVTLRCSPKSGHDTVSWYQQALGQGPQFIFQYYEEEERQRGNFPDRFSGHQFPNYSSELNVNALLLGDSALYLCASSLVGYEQYFGPGTRLTVT.